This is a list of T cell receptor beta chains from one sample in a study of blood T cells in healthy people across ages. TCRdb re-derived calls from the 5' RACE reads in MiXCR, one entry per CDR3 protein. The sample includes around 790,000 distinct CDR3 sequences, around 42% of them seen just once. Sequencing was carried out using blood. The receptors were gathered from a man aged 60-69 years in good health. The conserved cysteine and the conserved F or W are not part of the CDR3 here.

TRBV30,AWSVPGENYGYT
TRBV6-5,ASSYSIWSSYEQY
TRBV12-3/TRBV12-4,ASSLNRYPYEQY
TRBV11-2,ASSQSGSEGYGYT
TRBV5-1,ASSLGDRTEETQY
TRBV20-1,SAMGQGAGEQY
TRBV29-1,STGTGGVLSGYT
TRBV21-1,ASSSRTQHTDTQY
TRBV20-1,SARDWVAGVQETQY
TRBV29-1,SVGTAGYDVGEQY
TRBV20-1,SAMRQEIEAF